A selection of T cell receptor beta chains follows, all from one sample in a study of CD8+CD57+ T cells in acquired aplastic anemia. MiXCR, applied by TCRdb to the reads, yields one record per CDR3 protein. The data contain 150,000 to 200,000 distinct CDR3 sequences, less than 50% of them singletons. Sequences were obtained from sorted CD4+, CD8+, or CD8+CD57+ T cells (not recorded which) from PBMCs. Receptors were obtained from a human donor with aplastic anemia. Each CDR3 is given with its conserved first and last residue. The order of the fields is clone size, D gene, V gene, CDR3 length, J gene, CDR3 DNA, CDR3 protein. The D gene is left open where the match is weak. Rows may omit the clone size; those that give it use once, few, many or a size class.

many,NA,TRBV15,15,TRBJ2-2,TGTGCCACCAGCAGAGTTCAGGGGGGGACCGGGGAGCTGTTTTTT,CATSRVQGGTGELFF
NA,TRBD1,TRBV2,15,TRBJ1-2,TGTGCCAGCAGTGTCCGGCAGGGACAGGGCCAAGGCTACACCTTC,CASSVRQGQGQGYTF
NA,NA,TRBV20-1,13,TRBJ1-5,TGCAGTGCTAGAGGTAGAAGCGGACAGCCCCAGCATTTT,CSARGRSGQPQHF
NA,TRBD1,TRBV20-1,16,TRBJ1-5,TGCAGTGCTAGAGATGGGGCAGGGGGCGACAATCAGCCCCAGCATTTT,CSARDGAGGDNQPQHF
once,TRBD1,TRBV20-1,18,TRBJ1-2,TGCAGTGCTAGGGTTACTCCGGGACAGGGGCCATCTAACTATGGCTACACCTTC,CSARVTPGQGPSNYGYTF
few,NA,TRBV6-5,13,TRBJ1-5,TGTGCCAGCAGTTACGGCGGGGGACAGCCCCAGCATTTT,CASSYGGGQPQHF
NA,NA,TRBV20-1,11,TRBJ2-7,TGCAGTGCTAGCCCCCACCTCGAGCAGTACTTC,CSASPHLEQYF
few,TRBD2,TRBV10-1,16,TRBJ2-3,TGCGCCAGCAGACGAACTAGCGGGGCTAGCACAGATACGCAGTATTTT,CASRRTSGASTDTQYF
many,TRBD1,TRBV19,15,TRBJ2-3,TGTGCCAGTAGTATTGACACAGGGGGCTTTGATACGCAGTATTTT,CASSIDTGGFDTQYF
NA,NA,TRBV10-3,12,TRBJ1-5,TGTGCCATCAGTGATAGGGAACAGCCCCAGCATTTT,CAISDREQPQHF
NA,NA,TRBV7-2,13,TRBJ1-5,TGTGCCAGCAGCTCCGATAGGCGCCAGCCCCAGCATTTT,CASSSDRRQPQHF
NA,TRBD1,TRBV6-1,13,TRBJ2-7,TGTGCCAGCAGTAGCAGGACAGGGCAAGAGCAGTACTTC,CASSSRTGQEQYF
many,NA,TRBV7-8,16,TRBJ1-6,TGTGCCAGCAGCGTAGAAGTAGCGTCAGGGAATTCACCCCTCCACTTT,CASSVEVASGNSPLHF
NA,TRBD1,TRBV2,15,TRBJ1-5,TGTGCCAGCAGTTACCCGGGACAGGGAGTTAAGCCCCAGCATTTT,CASSYPGQGVKPQHF
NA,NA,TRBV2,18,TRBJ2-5,TGTGCCAGCAGTGCTCAATTAAATCGTAGAGGAAGTCAAGAGACCCAGTACTTC,CASSAQLNRRGSQETQYF
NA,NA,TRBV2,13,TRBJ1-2,TGTGCCAGTCTTCAGGACACTCACTATGGCTACACCTTC,CASLQDTHYGYTF
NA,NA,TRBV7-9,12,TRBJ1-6,TGTGCCAGCATGCTTGCCGCCTCACCCCTCCACTTT,CASMLAASPLHF
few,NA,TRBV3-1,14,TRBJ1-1,TGTGCCAGCAGCCAATTACTAGGGCCCACTGAAGCTTTCTTT,CASSQLLGPTEAFF
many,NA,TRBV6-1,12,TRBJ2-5,TGTGCCAGCGGCCGGGACGAAGAGACCCAGTACTTC,CASGRDEETQYF
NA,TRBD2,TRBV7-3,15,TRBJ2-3,TGTGCCAGCAGCCTCGACGCGGGGGGGCGGCGTACGCAGTATTTT,CASSLDAGGRRTQYF
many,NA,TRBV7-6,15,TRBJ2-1,TGTGCCAGCAGCTTAGGTGTTTCAGGGCGAGATGAGCAGTTCTTC,CASSLGVSGRDEQFF
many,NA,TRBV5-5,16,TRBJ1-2,TGTGCCAGCAGCCCCGACCCGGACCTCAACCGCGGGGGCTACACCTTC,CASSPDPDLNRGGYTF
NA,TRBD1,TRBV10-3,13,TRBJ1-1,TGTGCCATCAACTCGGACAGGGAGGGTGAAGCTTTCTTT,CAINSDREGEAFF
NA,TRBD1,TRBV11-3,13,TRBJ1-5,TGTGCCAGCAAAAGACAGGGAGATCAGCCCCAGCATTTT,CASKRQGDQPQHF
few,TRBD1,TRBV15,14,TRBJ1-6,TGTGCCACCAGCCTTGACAGGGGAGTTTCACCCCTCCACTTT,CATSLDRGVSPLHF
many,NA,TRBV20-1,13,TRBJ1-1,TGCAGTGCTGGGACGGTCCTGAACACTGAAGCTTTCTTT,CSAGTVLNTEAFF
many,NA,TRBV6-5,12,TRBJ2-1,TGTGCCACCAATCGGGGGGCAAATGAGCAGTTCTTC,CATNRGANEQFF
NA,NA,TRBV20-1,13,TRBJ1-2,TGCAGCGGCCCCTCAGAGACGGAGGCTGGCTACACCTTC,CSGPSETEAGYTF
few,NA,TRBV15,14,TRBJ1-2,TGTGCCACCAGCAGAGATAAAGGAATGTATGGCTACACCTTC,CATSRDKGMYGYTF
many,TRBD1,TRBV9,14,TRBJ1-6,TGTGCCAGCAGCGCCGGGACAGGGGATTCACCCCTCCACTTT,CASSAGTGDSPLHF
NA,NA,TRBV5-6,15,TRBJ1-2,TGTGCCAGCAGCGGGAAAGGGCTCAATTACTATGGCTACGCCTTC,CASSGKGLNYYGYAF
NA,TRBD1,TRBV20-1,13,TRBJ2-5,TGCAGTGTGAGGGGGCCTCGCCAAGAGACCCAGTACTTC,CSVRGPRQETQYF
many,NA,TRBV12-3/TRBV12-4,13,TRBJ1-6,TGTGCCAGCAGTCGGGACGGAGATTCACCCCTCCACTTT,CASSRDGDSPLHF
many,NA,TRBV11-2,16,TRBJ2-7,TGTGCCAGCAGCTTAGATTGGCTAGGGGTGAGTTACGAGCAGTACTTC,CASSLDWLGVSYEQYF
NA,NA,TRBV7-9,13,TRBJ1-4,TGTGCCAGCAGCTTAGGGGCGATTGAAAAACTGTTTTTT,CASSLGAIEKLFF